The 26 T cell receptor beta chains reported below all come from one sample, sequenced in a study of low-dose radiotherapy and immunotherapy resistance in tumors. TRAV- and TRBV-specific primers, spanning alpha and beta chains, primed first-strand cDNA. TCRs were amplified for roughly 20 PCR cycles with a constant-region primer and V-primer adapter. TCRdb reanalysed the reads using MiXCR and keeps one entry per CDR3 protein. This table holds some 46,000 distinct CDR3 sequences, about 25% found once. Stated time point: after trial treatment. The treatment is: LDRT plus nivolumab, ipilimumab, low-dose cyclophosphamide and aspirin (RACIN trial). The sequencing used PBMCs, collected after low-dose radiotherapy plus immunotherapy. All receptors derive from a male donor with prostate cancer.

This clonotype occurred once. V and J are TRBV20-1 and TRBJ2-1; 8 bases match TRBD2. Unmatched junction bases numbered 11, after V lost 0 bases and J lost 4 bases. The CDR3 is 17 residues long. Germline-derived CDR1 and CDR2 are DFQATT and SNEGSKA (reference sequence). Here the CDR3 DNA reads TGCAGTGCTAGAGATCGGGGGGGAGGACCCCTATACAATGAGCAGTTCTTC. Its protein is CSARDRGGGPLYNEQFF.

With respect to this clonotype: This likely stems from a read error, as it lies one base from a far larger clone. The chain combines TRBV3-1 with TRBJ2-1; D is unclear. Germline CDR1 and CDR2: LGHDT and YNNKEL (reference sequence). The CDR3 extends over 13 amino acids. The ends were cut back, 3 bases at V and 10 bases at J, with 13 bases in the middle. CDR3 protein: CASSQTHTGEQFF. As DNA, the CDR3 is TGTGCCAGCAGCCAGACCCACACCGGGGAGCAGTTCTTC.

Of note for this clonotype: It is likely a read error: a sequence one base away is far more abundant. The chain uses TRBV5-1 and TRBJ2-5; maybe TRBD2 (5 bases). Trimming cost V 3 bases and J 11 bases, with 14 bases left between them. The CDR3 is 12 amino acids. Germline V lookup: CDR1 SGHRS, CDR2 YFSETQ. The CDR3 coding sequence is TGCGCCAGCAGCTCGGGAACAAATGAGCAGTACTTC. Its protein product is CASSSGTNEQYF.

The sample holds many counts of this clonotype. The chain is built from TRBV5-5 and TRBJ2-1, with D perhaps matching TRBD2 (5 bases). Germline V gene sequence: CDR1 SGHKS, CDR2 YYEKEE (reference sequence). This CDR3 spans 15 amino acids. Trimming stripped 0 bases from V and 4 bases from J, with 11 bases between. The CDR3 loop reads CASSLDVASYNEQFF. The CDR3, as DNA: TGTGCCAGCAGCTTGGATGTAGCGTCGTACAATGAGCAGTTCTTC.

At least ten counts were recorded for this clonotype. The J gene is TRBJ1-5, the V gene TRBV15; the match to TRBD1 covers 7 bases. The V gene's germline CDR1 is LNHNV and CDR2 YYDKDF (reference sequence). The CDR3 is made up of 15 amino acids. J was trimmed by 0 bases and V by 5 bases; bases with no gene match: 4. CDR3 in DNA: TGTGCCACCAGCTCTGGGACAGATAGCAATCAGCCCCAGCATTTT. It yields the protein CATSSGTDSNQPQHF.

In its sample, this clonotype was seen many times. The CDR3 nucleotides read TGTGCCAGCAGTTTTGGTACTGAAGCTTTCTTT. Protein sequence: CASSFGTEAFF. The gene calls are TRBV27 and TRBJ1-1, with D unclear. Germline V CDR1 and CDR2: MNHEY, SMNVEV (reference sequence). Trimming left V 3 bases short and J 5 bases short, with 4 bases between. The CDR3 runs 11 residues.

This clonotype was recorded at least ten times. J is TRBJ1-5 and V is TRBV7-9, with no clear D. With 4 bases removed from V and 5 bases from J, the gap between germline ends came to 9 bases. Germline V gene data show CDR1 as SEHNR and CDR2 as FQNEAQ (reference sequence). This CDR3 is built from 13 residues. DNA of the CDR3: TGTGCCAGCAGCTCCAGCCGAGATCAGCCCCAGCATTTT. Protein sequence: CASSSSRDQPQHF.

This clonotype was observed at least ten times. The chain links TRBV10-2 to TRBJ1-4, with a weak D call TRBD1 (5 bases). The CDR3 runs to 16 residues. From germline, CDR1 is WSHSY and CDR2 SAAADI. Trimming shortened V by 2 bases and J by 0 bases, and 10 bases separated the two germline ends. CDR3 amino acids: CASSEPGTATNEKLFF. CDR3 DNA: TGCGCCAGCAGTGAGCCGGGGACTGCAACTAATGAAAAACTGTTTTTT.

In this sample, this clonotype turned up many times. The rearrangement uses TRBV5-5 and TRBJ1-1, with D possibly TRBD1 on 5 matching bases. The CDR3 is 14 residues long. V lost 2 bases, J lost 4 bases, and 12 bases lay in between. Germline CDR1 reads SGHKS; CDR2 reads YYEKEE (reference sequence). CDR3 region: CASSFSQGLTEAFF. DNA for the CDR3: TGTGCCAGCAGCTTCTCCCAGGGACTCACTGAAGCTTTCTTT.

Points on this clonotype: This is likely an artifact of a read error, given a far larger clone one base away. This sequence joins TRBV9 and TRBJ2-1, with 13 bases matching TRBD2. CDR3 length: 15 amino acids. V lost 4 bases, J lost 6 bases, and 4 bases stayed unmatched. CDR1 and CDR2 (germline): SGDLS, YYNGEE. CDR3 amino acids: CASSPGLAGRNEQFF. CDR3 DNA sequence: TGTGCCAGCAGCCCGGGACTAGCGGGACGCAATGAGCAGTTCTTC.

The rearrangement uses TRBV26 and TRBJ1-5; the table's D call, TRBD1, was not checked against the DNA. TRBV26 is a pseudogene. The CDR3 loop spans 13 amino acids. CDR3 nucleotides: TGTGCCAGCAGGGGGGGCGCCGGTCAGCCCCAGCATTTT. Encoded protein: CASRGGAGQPQHF.

This sequence joins TRBV12-3 or TRBV12-4 and TRBJ1-5; 7 bases fit TRBD1. CDR3 size: 14 residues. The trim removed 6 bases at V and 3 bases at J, leaving 5 bases unmatched. CDR3 DNA: TGTGCCAGCAGGGATGACAGGGTCAATCAGCCCCAGCATTTT. Its protein is CASRDDRVNQPQHF.

This clonotype was seen only once. Since a far larger clone is one base different, this is likely a read error. In DNA, the CDR3 is TGTGCCAGCAGTTTAATTCGGCAGGGGGGCAATGAGCAGTACTTC. This translates into CASSLIRQGGNEQYF. V and J are TRBV12-3 or TRBV12-4 and TRBJ2-7; D is perhaps TRBD1 (7 bases). This CDR3 is 15 amino acids long. V was clipped by 2 bases and J by 7 bases, with 18 bases between them.

The J gene is TRBJ2-5, the V gene TRBV28; 10 bases map to TRBD1. CDR1 is MDHEN and CDR2 is SYDVKM in the germline V gene. There are 14 residues in the CDR3. V lost 6 bases to trimming and J lost 4 bases; unmatched junction nucleotides: 5. The CDR3 DNA reads as TGTGCCAGCAGGCGACAGGGGGCAGGAGAGACCCAGTACTTC. Translated: CASRRQGAGETQYF.

This clonotype was found many times. CDR3 sequence (DNA): TGTGCCAGCAGCTCGCCTGAAATGGGAGGGTCCTACAATGAGCAGTTCTTC. Its protein product is CASSSPEMGGSYNEQFF. This chain links TRBV7-9 with TRBJ2-1; 7 bases agree with TRBD2. Per the germline V gene, CDR1 is SEHNR and CDR2 is FQNEAQ (reference sequence). Germline trimming cut 4 bases from V and 1 base from J; bases unmatched to any gene: 10. The CDR3 has 17 residues.

Regarding this clonotype: Possible read error: a much larger clone is one base away. The chain links TRBV5-4 to TRBJ1-4; the D is unclear. CDR1 is SGHNT and CDR2 is YYREEE in the germline V gene (reference sequence). The CDR3 spans 16 residues. The CDR3 region is CASGLRAGTTNEKLFF. DNA of the CDR3: TGTGCCAGCGGCTTGCGGGCCGGTACAACTAATGAAAAACTGTTTTTT. The whole variable domain, remainder taken from reference TRBV5-4 and TRBJ1-4, is ETGVTQSPTHLIKTRGQQVTLRCSSQSGHNTVSWYQQALGQGPQFIFQYYREEENGRGNFPPRFSGLQFPNYSSELNVNALELDDSALYLCASGLRAGTTNEKLFFGSGTQLSVL.

This clonotype was seen ten or more times. The CDR3 DNA sequence: TGTGCCAGCAGTTACTCGACGCCCGGCAGCTCCTATAATTCACCCCTCCACTTT. Translated, it gives CASSYSTPGSSYNSPLHF. The chain is built from TRBV6-5 and TRBJ1-6; no clear D gene. V gave up 0 bases and J gave up 0 bases, with 12 bases separating them. The germline V gene has CDR1 MNHEY and CDR2 SVGAGI. The length of the CDR3 is 18 residues.

A few counts support this clonotype. V and J are TRBV24-1 and TRBJ2-7, with 9 bases that match TRBD2. The J segment lost 3 bases and the V segment lost 6 bases, leaving 5 bases of the junction unmatched. Germline V gives CDR1 KGHDR, CDR2 SFDVKD. The CDR3 contains 14 residues. The CDR3 DNA follows: TGTGCCACCAGTAGTAGCGGGAGTGGCTACGAGCAGTACTTC. Protein: CATSSSGSGYEQYF.

At least ten counts were recorded for this clonotype. CDR3 amino acids: CASSQGSVEQFF. CDR3 nucleotide sequence: TGTGCCAGCAGCCAAGGGTCGGTTGAGCAGTTCTTC. This rearrangement joins TRBV3-1 to TRBJ2-1, with D unresolved. With 1 base removed from V and 9 bases from J, the gap between germline ends came to 7 bases. The CDR3 is 12 residues long. Germline CDR1 is LGHDT and CDR2 is YNNKEL (reference sequence).

This clonotype has a handful of counts. J is TRBJ1-4 and V is TRBV20-1; D not certain. The CDR3 covers 11 residues. The germline V gene encodes CDR1 DFQATT and CDR2 SNEGSKA (reference sequence). Trimming left V 1 base short and J 15 bases short, with 12 bases between. CDR3 residues: CSARVLGKVFF. DNA for the CDR3: TGCAGTGCTAGAGTCCTTGGGAAAGTGTTTTTT.

Ten or more counts support this clonotype. The J gene is TRBJ2-7, the V gene TRBV6-8, with 8 positions matching TRBD2. Germline CDR1 reads MNHGY; CDR2 reads SAAAGT. This CDR3 spans 15 amino acids. With V trimmed by 8 bases and J by 0 bases, 9 bases remained unmatched. This chain's CDR3 is CASRVPRGASYEQYF. CDR3 DNA sequence: TGTGCCAGCCGGGTGCCGCGGGGGGCCTCCTACGAGCAGTACTTC.

The table lists this clonotype with many counts. The V and J genes are TRBV10-2 and TRBJ1-5; D call uncertain. CDR3 length equals 14 residues. V was cut by 2 bases and J by 2 bases, with 7 bases left in between. Germline V gene data show CDR1 as WSHSY and CDR2 as SAAADI. The CDR3 reads CASSERGGNQPQHF. In DNA, the CDR3 is TGCGCCAGCAGTGAGCGGGGAGGCAATCAGCCCCAGCATTTT.

This clonotype has ten or more counts. The chain has TRBV7-2 and TRBJ2-7; 10 nucleotides line up with TRBD1. From germline, CDR1 is SGHTA and CDR2 FQGNSA. The CDR3 has 17 amino acids. V was pared by 1 base and J by 6 bases, with 12 bases of the junction left unmatched. CDR3 nucleotides: TGTGCCAGCAGCTTAGAGTTTGTCGGGACAGGGGCGGGCGAGCAGTACTTC. Translating gives CASSLEFVGTGAGEQYF.

This clonotype was counted many times. The rearrangement joins TRBV7-9 to TRBJ2-4; D is unresolved. V lost 3 bases to trimming and J lost 5 bases, with 5 bases between them. The CDR3 has 12 amino acids. The germline V gene encodes CDR1 SEHNR and CDR2 FQNEAQ (reference sequence). The CDR3 sequence: CASSLAENIQYF. The CDR3 DNA reads TGTGCCAGCAGCTTGGCAGAAAACATTCAGTACTTC. Filled out from reference TRBV7-9 and TRBJ2-4, the complete variable domain reads DTGVSQNPRHKITKRGQNVTFRCDPISEHNRLYWYRQTLGQGPEFLTYFQNEAQLEKSRLLSDRFSAERPKGSFSTLEIQRTEQGDSAMYLCASSLAENIQYFGAGTRLSVL.

This clonotype was seen repeatedly, ten times or more. The rearrangement joins TRBV5-1 to TRBJ2-1, with 8 bases lining up with TRBD2. CDR1 is SGHRS and CDR2 is YFSETQ in the germline V gene. The ends lost 5 bases at V and 2 bases at J; junction bases unmatched: 6. This CDR3 contains 15 residues. CDR3 sequence (DNA): TGCGCCAGCAGAGAGGTAGCGGGGACCTACAATGAGCAGTTCTTC. Translation gives CASREVAGTYNEQFF.

This clonotype was picked up many times. V is TRBV12-3 or TRBV12-4 and J is TRBJ2-7, with D possibly matching TRBD1 (6 bases). The CDR3 has 16 amino acids. V was pared by 4 bases and J by 6 bases, with 22 bases between. CDR3 in amino acids: CASSSDPTGTRSEQYF. CDR3 nucleotides: TGTGCCAGCAGTTCAGACCCGACAGGCACGAGGAGCGAGCAGTACTTC.